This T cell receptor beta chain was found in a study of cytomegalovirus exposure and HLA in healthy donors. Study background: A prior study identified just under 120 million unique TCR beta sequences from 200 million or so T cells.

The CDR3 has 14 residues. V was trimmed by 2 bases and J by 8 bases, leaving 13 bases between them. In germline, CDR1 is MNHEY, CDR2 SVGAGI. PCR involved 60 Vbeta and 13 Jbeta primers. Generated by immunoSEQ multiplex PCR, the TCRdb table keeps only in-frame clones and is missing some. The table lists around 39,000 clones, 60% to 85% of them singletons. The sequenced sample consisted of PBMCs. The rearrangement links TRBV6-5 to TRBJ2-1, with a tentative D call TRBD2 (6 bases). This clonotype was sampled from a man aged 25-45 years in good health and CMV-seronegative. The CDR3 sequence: CASSYGGVVDEQFF. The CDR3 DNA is TGTGCCAGCAGTTACGGCGGGGTTGTAGATGAGCAGTTCTTC.